This T cell receptor (beta chain) was retrieved from a study of shared clonotypes between healthy human individuals. CD45RO-negative CD8 cells positively selected for CCR7 made up the naive population, which excluded terminally differentiated effector memory CD45RA+ cells. For every subset, genomic DNA was evenly distributed across several immunoSEQ plates. The assay was immunoSEQ multiplex PCR, and TCRdb's table has in-frame clones only and misses some. The sample holds about 650,000 clones, about 95% seen once. Per germline, CDR1 MDHEN and CDR2 SYDVKM. Trimming cost V 5 bases and J 4 bases; bases outside gene matches: 3. There are 13 residues in the CDR3.

The sequenced sample was naive CD8+ T cells sorted from blood. The chain joins TRBV28 to TRBJ2-7, with TRBD1 identical over 9 bases. The TCR was taken from a woman under 40 in good health. CDR3 protein: CASSETGGYEQYF. Here the CDR3 DNA reads TGTGCCAGCAGTGAGACAGGGGGGTACGAGCAGTACTTC.